Reported below is one T cell receptor beta chain. Its antigen is not yet known. Germline and junction disagree at one end, which may indicate a read error. These data are taken from a study of Graves' ophthalmopathy and Graves' hyperthyroidism (dated by TCRdb to the late 2010s). The study in broad terms: Peripheral blood was collected at initial diagnosis, before any treatment. To explore V-J signatures that separate ophthalmopathy from hyperthyroidism, a discovery set of 100 patients was enrolled, consisting of about 43 with ophthalmopathy and fewer than 60 with stable hyperthyroidism. For independent validation, a separate cohort was made up of 18 hyperthyroidism patients plus 17 patients who later progressed from hyperthyroidism to ophthalmopathy. In over five hyperthyroidism patients, T-cell repertoires of thyroid tissue and blood were compared. In total, approximately 130 blood samples were TCR-sequenced: 40 to 45 ophthalmopathy, some 75 hyperthyroidism and 17 hyperthyroidism-to-ophthalmopathy patients. To tell Graves' ophthalmopathy apart from Graves' hyperthyroidism, and to predict which patients would progress to ophthalmopathy, the study relied on TCR beta repertoire signatures. Following sampling, methimazole starting at 30 mg daily was administered to hyperthyroidism patients, and high-dose intravenous methylprednisolone was administered to ophthalmopathy patients.

The ophthalmopathy patients had moderately to severely active disease, with a Clinical Activity Score of 3 or higher, a NOSPECS grade of 4 or higher, and a disease duration of less than 3 months. Anyone with other autoimmune diseases, uncontrolled infections, pregnancy or lactation was excluded from the study. Diagnosis was based on clinical symptoms, serum thyroxine, TRAb, thyroid ultrasound and orbital computed tomography. PBMCs were isolated from approximately 10 ml of fresh peripheral blood by Ficoll-Paque density gradient centrifugation. Total RNA was extracted with Trizol reagent and quality-checked on an Agilent 2100 Bioanalyzer. From the germline V gene, CDR1 is SGHRS and CDR2 is YFSETQ. The CDR3, cysteine through phenylalanine, is 13 amino acids long. The read is trimmed to its CDR3 DNA, 39 bases read in frame from base 1. For repertoire sequencing, TCR beta CDR3 regions were amplified from RNA transcripts. A first-round RT-PCR used HTBI primers with the Qiagen OneStep RT-PCR kit, followed by a second-round multiplex PCR, size selection and purification. The libraries underwent paired-end sequencing with 100 bp reads on an Illumina HiSeq2000. For the original study's pipeline: Reads were processed with SOAPnuke, discarding reads with adapters, uncalled bases, mean Phred below 15, or no exact constant-primer or identifier match. COPE v1.2.5 was used to merge the high-quality paired reads. Each unique nucleotide sequence was treated as a clonotype, and MiTCR v1.1 was used to align the clonotypes to the IMGT TRB V, D and J references. The analysis was limited to V-J combinations with a frequency above 0.0001, which together covered over 99% of the repertoires. For each V-J combination, a TCR clonal expansion and chaos score was defined as F50 clonal expansion divided by the chaos observed in the TCRdist matrix. Welch's t-statistics and random forest were used to reduce features to 13 V-J combinations, which were fed into a naive Bayes classifier. Thyroid-blood repertoire similarity was quantified with the Morisita-Horn index. TCRdb reworked the public reads: Q25 trimming with fastp, MiXCR clone assembly, productive beta chains retained. Entries are consolidated by CDR3 protein sequence, retaining the most common genes and DNA. TCRdb assigned the V and J calls; the authors' analysis was not used. This sample is represented by 650,000 to 900,000 distinct CDR3 sequences; roughly 40% of them were singletons. Of the sample, approximately 43% is held by the ten largest clones.

General conclusions and limits of the study: In validation, the model predicted ophthalmopathy progression with about 71% sensitivity and around 72% specificity; some 13 predicted patients were CT-confirmed with GO in a median of about 6.1 months. Sample size was not predetermined statistically, and investigators were not blinded to group allocation. In cross-validation, the 13-signature model distinguished ophthalmopathy from stable hyperthyroidism with 87.88% sensitivity and 81% to 82% specificity, while in the test set the corresponding values were about 80% and 75%. Most expanded thyroid clonotypes with a frequency above 0.001 also appeared in blood, which suggests that blood repertoires may reflect the immune response in the thyroid.

Specimen: peripheral blood. The receptor chain draws on TRBV5-1 and TRBJ1-1, with a tentative D gene TRBD1 over 5 matching bases. The source is an adult man with Graves' ophthalmopathy. For the CDR3, the sequence is CASRGAGNTEAFF. The nucleotide sequence is given as TGTGCCAGCAGAGGGGCTGGGAACACTGAAGCTTTCTTT. Joined to the reference TRBV5-1 and TRBJ1-1 proteins, this CDR3 gives the full variable domain: KAGVTQTPRYLIKTRGQQVTLSCSPISGHRSVSWYQQTPGQGLQFLFEYFSETQRNKGNFPGRFSGRQFSNSRSEMNVSTLELGDSALYLCASRGAGNTEAFFGQGTRLTVV.